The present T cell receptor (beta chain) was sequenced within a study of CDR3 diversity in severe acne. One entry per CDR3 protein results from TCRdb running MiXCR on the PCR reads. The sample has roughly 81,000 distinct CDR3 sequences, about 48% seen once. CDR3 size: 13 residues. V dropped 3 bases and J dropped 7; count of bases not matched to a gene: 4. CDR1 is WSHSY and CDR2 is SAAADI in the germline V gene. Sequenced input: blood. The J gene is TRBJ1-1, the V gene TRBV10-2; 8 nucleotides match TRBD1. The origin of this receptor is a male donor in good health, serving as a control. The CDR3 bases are TGCGCCAGCAGTGAATACAGGGGGAATGAAGCTTTCTTT. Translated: CASSEYRGNEAFF.